The clone carrying this T cell receptor beta chain has more than one count but fewer than ten. As yet, its antigen is unknown. V lost 4 bases to trimming and J lost 6 bases, with 7 bases between them. The CDR3 extends over 11 amino acids. Germline V lookup: CDR1 SEHNR, CDR2 FQNEAQ (reference sequence). The data are from a study of beta chain features in type 1 diabetes. General study results and limits: Researchers reported that naive, central memory and Treg TCRB repertoires appeared more similar in patients than in healthy donors.

Of the isolated RNA, all was reverse transcribed, and so the sequenced material was expressed TCRB transcripts. Assay used: immunoSEQ multiplex PCR; TCRdb lists only in-frame clones, some missing. Found here are 850,000 to 900,000 clones, roughly a sixth of them singletons; the top ten hold around 0.02%. The source material was naive CD4+ T cells from blood. The V gene is TRBV7-9, the J gene TRBJ2-7, with D uncertain. This TCR was recovered from a woman aged 18-35 years in good health. The CDR3 spells CASSSDTEQYF. CDR3 bases: TGTGCCAGCAGCTCAGACACCGAGCAGTACTTC. The whole variable domain, remainder taken from reference TRBV7-9 and TRBJ2-7, is DTGVSQNPRHKITKRGQNVTFRCDPISEHNRLYWYRQTLGQGPEFLTYFQNEAQLEKSRLLSDRFSAERPKGSFSTLEIQRTEQGDSAMYLCASSSDTEQYFGPGTRLTVT.